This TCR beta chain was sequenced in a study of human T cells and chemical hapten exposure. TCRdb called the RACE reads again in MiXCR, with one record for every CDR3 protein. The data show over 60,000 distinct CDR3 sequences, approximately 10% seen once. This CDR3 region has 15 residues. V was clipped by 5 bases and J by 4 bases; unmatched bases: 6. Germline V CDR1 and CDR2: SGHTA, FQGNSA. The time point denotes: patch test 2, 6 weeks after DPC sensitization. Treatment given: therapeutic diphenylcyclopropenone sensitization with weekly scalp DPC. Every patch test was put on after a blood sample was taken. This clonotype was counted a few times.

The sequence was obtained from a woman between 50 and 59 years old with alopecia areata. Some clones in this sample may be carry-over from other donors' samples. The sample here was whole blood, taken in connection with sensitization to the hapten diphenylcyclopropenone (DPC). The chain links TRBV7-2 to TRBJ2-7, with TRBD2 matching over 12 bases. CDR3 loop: CASSTRTSGMYEQYF. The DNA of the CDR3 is TGTGCCAGCAGCACCCGGACTAGCGGGATGTACGAGCAGTACTTC.